Listed here are 5 T cell receptor beta chains from one sample, sequenced in a study of T-cell memory formation after mild COVID-19. TCRdb re-called the 5' RACE reads through MiXCR, storing one row per CDR3 protein. The sample carries around 200,000 distinct CDR3 sequences, approximately 16% recorded once. Sequenced material: PBMCs or a T cell subset sorted from them (not recorded which). Receptor source: an adult woman who had mild COVID-19 (a few samples of this study predate the infection). Cell type and time point are not known.

This clonotype came up a few times. The chain joins TRBV19 to TRBJ2-7, with a weak D call TRBD2 (6 bases). Germline values: CDR1 LNHDA, CDR2 SQIVND (reference sequence). The length of the CDR3 is 15 residues. The ends were cut back, 1 base at V and 2 bases at J, with 12 bases in the middle. CDR3: CASSIGSAGTYEQYF. The CDR3 region has the DNA TGTGCCAGTAGTATAGGTTCGGCGGGAACCTACGAGCAGTACTTC. Drawing the rest from reference TRBV19 and TRBJ2-7, the complete variable domain is DGGITQSPKYLFRKEGQNVTLSCEQNLNHDAMYWYRQDPGQGLRLIYYSQIVNDFQKGDIAEGYSVSREKKESFPLTVTSAQKNPTAFYLCASSIGSAGTYEQYFGPGTRLTVT.

There are a few counts of this clonotype. The rearrangement uses TRBV5-1 and TRBJ2-5; 9 bases align to TRBD2. The J segment lost 2 bases and the V segment lost 4 bases, leaving 3 bases of the junction unmatched. The germline CDR1 and CDR2 sequences are SGHRS and YFSETQ. This CDR3 comprises 14 residues. The CDR3 bases are TGCGCCAGCAGCAAGACTAGCGGACAAGAGACCCAGTACTTC. Residues: CASSKTSGQETQYF.

The V gene is TRBV4-2, the J gene TRBJ2-2, with TRBD2 matching over 12 bases. V lost 0 bases to trimming and J lost 0 bases; unmatched junction nucleotides: 5. CDR3 length equals 19 residues. Germline CDR1 reads LGHNA; CDR2 reads YNFKEQ. The CDR3 sequence: CASSQELAGGSTNTGELFF. For the CDR3, the DNA is TGTGCCAGCAGCCAAGAACTAGCGGGGGGCTCCACGAACACCGGGGAGCTGTTTTTT.

This chain joins TRBV30 and TRBJ1-2; D is ambiguous. The CDR3 is 11 residues long. Germline V gives CDR1 GTSNPN, CDR2 SVGIG (reference sequence). Trimming cost V 2 bases and J 7 bases, with 8 bases left between them. CDR3 amino acids: CAWSWGGGYTF. The CDR3 DNA reads TGTGCCTGGAGTTGGGGAGGTGGCTACACCTTC.

The rearrangement joins TRBV20-1 to TRBJ2-1; perhaps D is TRBD1 or TRBD2 (6 bases each). Germline V lookup: CDR1 DFQATT, CDR2 SNEGSKA (reference sequence). The CDR3 contains 14 residues. The ends were cut back, 3 bases at V and 1 base at J, with 10 bases in the middle. The CDR3 DNA sequence: TGCAGTGCTAGCGGGGGCCTATCCTACAATGAGCAGTTCTTC. Translating gives CSASGGLSYNEQFF.